This record looks at one TCR beta chain sequence and its context. V was cut by 0 bases and J by 1 base, with 17 bases left in between. Germline values: CDR1 SGHRS, CDR2 YFSETQ. This CDR3 spans 17 amino acids. This sample is drawn from a study of OX40 agonist ivuxolimab in advanced cancers. Generated by immunoSEQ multiplex PCR, the TCRdb table keeps only in-frame clones and is missing some. The sample records about 58,000 clones, around 83% being singletons. The receptor comes from an adult with an advanced solid tumor such as melanoma, head and neck, liver or kidney cancer. Here the sequenced sample was CD4+ or CD8+ T cells sorted from blood, taken in a trial of the OX40 agonist ivuxolimab. The chain carries TRBV5-1 and TRBJ2-7, with D perhaps TRBD1 (7 bases). CDR3 in DNA: TGCGCCAGCAGCTTGGGGCGGGACAGTGTCCTATCCTACGAGCAGTACTTC. Translating gives CASSLGRDSVLSYEQYF.